This passage covers 10 T cell receptor beta chains from one sample sequenced in a study of blood T cell repertoires in COVID-19. Sequenced by immunoSEQ multiplex PCR; TCRdb stores in-frame clones only, minus some. The table includes under 300,000 clones, around 83% detected once. The sequencing sample was made of peripheral blood. Receptors were obtained from a woman aged 35 to 49 who had recovered from COVID-19.

The sample holds one count of this clone. The rearrangement uses TRBV11-3 and TRBJ2-1; 9 nucleotides line up with TRBD1. Germline lookup yields CDR1 SGHNT and CDR2 YENEEA. The CDR3 contains 14 residues. V shed 5 bases and J 10 bases; nucleotides not matched to a gene: 9. CDR3 sequence (DNA): TGTGCCAGCAGCACGGGACAGGGCGTTTCGGAGCAGTTCTTC. The encoded protein is CASSTGQGVSEQFF.

The gene calls are TRBV18 and TRBJ2-1; D perhaps matches TRBD1 (6 bases). This CDR3 spans 15 amino acids. Trimming cost V 3 bases and J 3 bases, with 12 bases left between them. Germline CDR1 is KGHSH and CDR2 is LQKENI. CDR3 protein: CASSPLTGLYNEQFF. CDR3 nucleotide sequence: TGTGCCAGCTCACCGCTCACAGGGCTCTACAATGAGCAGTTCTTC.

The genes are TRBV5-1 and TRBJ1-1, with D perhaps matching TRBD1 (6 bases). This CDR3 is built from 14 residues. Germline V gene data show CDR1 as SGHRS and CDR2 as YFSETQ. The V and J ends lost 0 bases and 3 bases respectively, with 9 bases between them. This CDR3 reads CASSLASGDTEAFF. In DNA form, the CDR3 reads TGCGCCAGCAGCTTGGCGTCAGGGGACACTGAAGCTTTCTTT. Complete variable domain (other parts from reference TRBV5-1 and TRBJ1-1): KAGVTQTPRYLIKTRGQQVTLSCSPISGHRSVSWYQQTPGQGLQFLFEYFSETQRNKGNFPGRFSGRQFSNSRSEMNVSTLELGDSALYLCASSLASGDTEAFFGQGTRLTVV.

Only a few counts were recorded for this clone. The chain couples TRBV14 to TRBJ2-7; unclear D gene. Germline V gives CDR1 SGHDN, CDR2 FVKESK. Trimming took off 1 base at V and 2 bases at J, with 12 bases between the two ends. The CDR3 is 15 residues long. The CDR3 DNA is TGTGCCAGCAGCCAAGGAGAAGCGCGGCCCTACGAGCAGTACTTC. Translated, it gives CASSQGEARPYEQYF.

The sample holds a few counts of this clone. This chain links TRBV6-5 with TRBJ1-1; D remains ambiguous. Germline lookup yields CDR1 MNHEY and CDR2 SVGAGI. This CDR3 is 13 amino acids long. V was clipped by 2 bases and J by 5 bases, with 9 bases between them. CDR3 sequence reads: CASSYKAGTEAFF. The CDR3 bases are TGTGCCAGCAGTTACAAAGCCGGGACTGAAGCTTTCTTT.

This rearrangement joins TRBV7-8 to TRBJ1-6; 8 bases are shared with TRBD1. Germline lookup yields CDR1 SGHVS and CDR2 FQNEAQ. The CDR3 consists of 19 residues. Germline trimming cut 1 base from V and 2 bases from J; bases unmatched to any gene: 10. CDR3 amino acids: CASSLDPGGFPAYNSPLHF. CDR3 nucleotide sequence: TGTGCCAGCAGCTTAGATCCAGGGGGCTTCCCAGCCTATAATTCACCCCTCCACTTT. The variable domain in full, with the rest retrieved from reference TRBV7-8 and TRBJ1-6, is GAGVSQSPRYKVAKRGQDVALRCDPISGHVSLFWYQQALGQGPEFLTYFQNEAQLDKSGLPSDRFFAERPEGSVSTLKIQRTQQEDSAVYLCASSLDPGGFPAYNSPLHFGNGTRLTVT.

The chain carries TRBV7-2 and TRBJ1-6; no clear D gene. From germline, CDR1 is SGHTA and CDR2 FQGNSA. The germline V and J ends were trimmed by 1 base and 10 bases, with 8 bases remaining between them. The CDR3 spans 13 residues. The CDR3 here is CASSLVVESPLHF. For the CDR3, the DNA is TGTGCCAGCAGCTTAGTTGTGGAGTCACCCCTCCACTTT. The full variable domain, in which reference TRBV7-2 and TRBJ1-6 provide the parts outside the CDR3, is GAGVSQSPSNKVTEKGKDVELRCDPISGHTALYWYRQSLGQGLEFLIYFQGNSAPDKSGLPSDRFSAERTGGSVSTLTIQRTQQEDSAVYLCASSLVVESPLHFGNGTRLTVT.

The chain combines TRBV3-1 (or the pseudogene TRBV3-2) with TRBJ2-2; D unclear. This CDR3 region has 17 residues. Germline loops: CDR1 LGHDT, CDR2 YNNKEL (reference sequence). Deletions cut 2 bases from V and 4 bases from J, with 17 bases between. CDR3 amino acids: CASSQMMFNSGTGELFF. The CDR3 DNA is TGTGCCAGCAGCCAAATGATGTTTAATTCGGGCACCGGGGAGCTGTTTTTT.

V is TRBV7-8 and J is TRBJ1-5; D not certain. V lost 5 bases, J lost 7 bases, and 9 bases lay in between. The CDR3 extends over 12 amino acids. Germline V lookup: CDR1 SGHVS, CDR2 FQNEAQ. The DNA for the CDR3 is TGTGCCAGCAGCGACTCGAGCCAGCCCCAGCATTTT. This gives the protein CASSDSSQPQHF.

The J gene is TRBJ1-3, the V gene TRBV6-5, with D uncertain. Germline lookup yields CDR1 MNHEY and CDR2 SVGAGI. V shed 6 bases and J shed 2 bases, with 14 bases lying between them. This CDR3 comprises 15 residues. The CDR3 is CASRPRVSTGNTIYF. CDR3 nucleotides: TGTGCCAGCAGACCTCGAGTGAGCACTGGAAACACCATATATTTT.